This T cell receptor (beta chain) was obtained from a study of technical replicates of blood from several donors. TCRdb's copy holds only in-frame clones and misses some; the assay was immunoSEQ multiplex PCR. Of approximately 80,000 clones in the sample, 95% to 98% were seen once. Trimming took 4 bases from V and 3 from J; bases not matched to a gene: 5. CDR3 length: 15 amino acids. Per the germline V gene, CDR1 is PRHDT and CDR2 is FYEKMQ (reference sequence). Sample: T cells isolated from PBMCs. V and J are TRBV13 and TRBJ2-2; 7 nucleotides match TRBD2. The sequence was obtained from a human donor in good health. The CDR3 region is CASSSLGGDTGELFF. The CDR3 nucleotides read TGTGCCAGCAGCTCGCTGGGGGGGGACACCGGGGAGCTGTTTTTT.